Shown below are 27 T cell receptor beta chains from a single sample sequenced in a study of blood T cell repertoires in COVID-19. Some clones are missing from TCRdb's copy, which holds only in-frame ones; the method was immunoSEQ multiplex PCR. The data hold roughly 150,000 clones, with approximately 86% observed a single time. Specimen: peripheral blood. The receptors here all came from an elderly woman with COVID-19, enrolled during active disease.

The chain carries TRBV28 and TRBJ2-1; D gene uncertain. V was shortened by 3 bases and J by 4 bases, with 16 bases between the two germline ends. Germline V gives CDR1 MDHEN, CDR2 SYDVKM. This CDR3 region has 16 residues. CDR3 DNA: TGTGCCAGCAGTTTGGGTTGGGCAGGAAAATACAATGAGCAGTTCTTC. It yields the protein CASSLGWAGKYNEQFF.

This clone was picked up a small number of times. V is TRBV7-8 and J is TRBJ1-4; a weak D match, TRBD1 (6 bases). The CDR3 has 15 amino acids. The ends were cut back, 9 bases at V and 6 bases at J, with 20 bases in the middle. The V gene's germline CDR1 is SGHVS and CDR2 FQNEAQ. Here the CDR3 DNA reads TGTGCCAGTCAAGACGGGGGGGCGACGGATGAAAAACTGTTTTTT. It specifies CASQDGGATDEKLFF.

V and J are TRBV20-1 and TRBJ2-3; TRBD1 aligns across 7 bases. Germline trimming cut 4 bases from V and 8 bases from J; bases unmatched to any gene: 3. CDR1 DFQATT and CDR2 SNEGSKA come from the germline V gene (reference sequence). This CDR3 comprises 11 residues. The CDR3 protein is CSATRQGTQYF. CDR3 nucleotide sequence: TGCAGTGCTACTAGACAGGGTACGCAGTATTTT.

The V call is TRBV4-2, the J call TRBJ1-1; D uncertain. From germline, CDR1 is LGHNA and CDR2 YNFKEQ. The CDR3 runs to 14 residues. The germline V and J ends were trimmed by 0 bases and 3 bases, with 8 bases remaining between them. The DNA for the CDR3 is TGTGCCAGCAGCCAAGAAGGGCGGGACACTGAAGCTTTCTTT. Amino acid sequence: CASSQEGRDTEAFF.

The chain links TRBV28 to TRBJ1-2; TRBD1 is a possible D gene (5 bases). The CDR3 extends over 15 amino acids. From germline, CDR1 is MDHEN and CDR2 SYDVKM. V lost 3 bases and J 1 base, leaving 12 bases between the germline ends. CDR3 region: CASSFVGQFNYGYTF. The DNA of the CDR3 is TGTGCCAGCAGTTTCGTCGGACAATTTAACTATGGCTACACCTTC.

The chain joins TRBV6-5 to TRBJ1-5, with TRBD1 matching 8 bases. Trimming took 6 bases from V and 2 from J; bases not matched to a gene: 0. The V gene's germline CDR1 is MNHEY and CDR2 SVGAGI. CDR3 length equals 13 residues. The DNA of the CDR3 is TGTGCCAGCAGGGGACAGGGCAATCAGCCCCAGCATTTT. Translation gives CASRGQGNQPQHF.

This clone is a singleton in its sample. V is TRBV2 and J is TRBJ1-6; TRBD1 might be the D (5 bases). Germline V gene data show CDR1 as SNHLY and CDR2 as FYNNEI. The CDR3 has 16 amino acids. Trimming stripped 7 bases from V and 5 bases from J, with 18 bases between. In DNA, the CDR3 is TGTGCCAGCATCCTGGACACCGTGGGTGATAATTCACCCCTCCACTTT. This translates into CASILDTVGDNSPLHF. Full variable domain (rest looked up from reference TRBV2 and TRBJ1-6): EPEVTQTPSHQVTQMGQEVILRCVPISNHLYFYWYRQILGQKVEFLVSFYNNEISEKSEIFDDQFSVERPDGSNFTLKIRSTKLEDSAMYFCASILDTVGDNSPLHFGNGTRLTVT.

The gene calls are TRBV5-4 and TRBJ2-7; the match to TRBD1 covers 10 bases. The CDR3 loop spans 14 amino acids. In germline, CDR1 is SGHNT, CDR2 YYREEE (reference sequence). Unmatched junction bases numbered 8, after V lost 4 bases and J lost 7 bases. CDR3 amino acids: CASSPEPGQGEQYF. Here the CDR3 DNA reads TGTGCCAGCAGCCCGGAACCGGGACAGGGGGAGCAGTACTTC.

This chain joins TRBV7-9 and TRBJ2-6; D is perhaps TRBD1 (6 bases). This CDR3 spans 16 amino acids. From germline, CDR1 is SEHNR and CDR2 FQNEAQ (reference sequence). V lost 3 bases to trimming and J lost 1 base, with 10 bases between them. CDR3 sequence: CASSFYGQSGANVLTF. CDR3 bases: TGTGCCAGCAGCTTCTATGGACAGTCTGGGGCCAACGTCCTGACTTTC.

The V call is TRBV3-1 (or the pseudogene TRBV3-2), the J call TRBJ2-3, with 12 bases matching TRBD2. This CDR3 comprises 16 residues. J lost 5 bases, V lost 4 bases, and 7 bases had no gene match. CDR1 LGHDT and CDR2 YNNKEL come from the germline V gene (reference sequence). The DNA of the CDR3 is TGTGCCAGCAGCCCGACTAGCGGGAGCAAGGTAGATACGCAGTATTTT. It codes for CASSPTSGSKVDTQYF.

Here the CDR3 reads CASSPVGLAGVSEQFF. The CDR3 bases are TGTGCCAGCAGCCCGGTAGGACTAGCGGGAGTGAGTGAGCAGTTCTTC. This chain links TRBV5-4 with TRBJ2-1; 13 positions match TRBD2. The V and J ends lost 4 bases and 9 bases, in that order; junction bases with no gene match: 10. Germline CDR1 SGHNT, CDR2 YYREEE (reference sequence). The CDR3 has 16 amino acids.

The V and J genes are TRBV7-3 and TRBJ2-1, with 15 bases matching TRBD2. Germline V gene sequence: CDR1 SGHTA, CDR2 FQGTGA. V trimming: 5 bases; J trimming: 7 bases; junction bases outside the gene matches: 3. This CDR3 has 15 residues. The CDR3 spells CASSRGTSGRNEQFF. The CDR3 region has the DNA TGTGCCAGCAGCCGAGGGACTAGCGGGAGGAATGAGCAGTTCTTC.

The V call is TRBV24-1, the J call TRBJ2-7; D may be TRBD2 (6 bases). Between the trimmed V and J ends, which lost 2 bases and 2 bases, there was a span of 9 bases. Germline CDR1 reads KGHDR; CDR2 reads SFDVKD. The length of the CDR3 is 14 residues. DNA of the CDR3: TGTGCCACCAGTGATTGGGAGGCCCCCTACGAGCAGTACTTC. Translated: CATSDWEAPYEQYF.

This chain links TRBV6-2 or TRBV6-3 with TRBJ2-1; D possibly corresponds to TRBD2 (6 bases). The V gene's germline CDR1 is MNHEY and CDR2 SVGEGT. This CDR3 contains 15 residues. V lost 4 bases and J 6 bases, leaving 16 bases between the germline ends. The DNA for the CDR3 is TGTGCCAGCAGTTCGGGACTCCACAAACGCAATGAGCAGTTCTTC. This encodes CASSSGLHKRNEQFF.

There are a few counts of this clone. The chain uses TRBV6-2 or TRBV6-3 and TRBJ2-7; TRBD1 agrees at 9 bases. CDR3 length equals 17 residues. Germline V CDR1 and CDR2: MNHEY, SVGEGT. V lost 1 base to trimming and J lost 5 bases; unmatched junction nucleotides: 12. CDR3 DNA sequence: TGTGCCAGCAGTTACTTCTTTTTTGGGACAGGGCGGAACGAGCAGTACTTC. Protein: CASSYFFFGTGRNEQYF.

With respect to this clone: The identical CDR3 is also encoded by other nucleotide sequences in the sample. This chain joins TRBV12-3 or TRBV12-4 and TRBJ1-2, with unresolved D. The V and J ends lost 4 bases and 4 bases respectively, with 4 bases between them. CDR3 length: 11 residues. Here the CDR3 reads CASSSRYGYTF. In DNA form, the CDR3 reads TGTGCCAGCAGTTCGCGCTATGGCTACACCTTC.

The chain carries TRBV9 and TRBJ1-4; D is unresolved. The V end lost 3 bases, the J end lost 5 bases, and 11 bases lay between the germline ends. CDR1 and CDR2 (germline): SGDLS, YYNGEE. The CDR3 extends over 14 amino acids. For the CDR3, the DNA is TGTGCCAGCAGCGCCCACACCAGGAATGAAAAACTGTTTTTT. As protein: CASSAHTRNEKLFF.

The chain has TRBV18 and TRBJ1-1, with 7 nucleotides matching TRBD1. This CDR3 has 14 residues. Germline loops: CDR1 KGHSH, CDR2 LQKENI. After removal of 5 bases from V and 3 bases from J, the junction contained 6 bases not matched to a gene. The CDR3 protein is CASSATGLDTEAFF. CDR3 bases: TGTGCCAGCTCAGCGACAGGGCTGGACACTGAAGCTTTCTTT. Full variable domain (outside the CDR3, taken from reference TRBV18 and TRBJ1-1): NAGVMQNPRHLVRRRGQEARLRCSPMKGHSHVYWYRQLPEEGLKFMVYLQKENIIDESGMPKERFSAEFPKEGPSILRIQQVVRGDSAAYFCASSATGLDTEAFFGQGTRLTVV.

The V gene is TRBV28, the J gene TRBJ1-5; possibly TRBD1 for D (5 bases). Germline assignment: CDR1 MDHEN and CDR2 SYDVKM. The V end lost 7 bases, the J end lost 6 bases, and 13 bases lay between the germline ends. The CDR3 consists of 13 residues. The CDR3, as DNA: TGTGCCAGCACCCTTTCGGGGGTTCAGCCCCAGCATTTT. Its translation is CASTLSGVQPQHF.

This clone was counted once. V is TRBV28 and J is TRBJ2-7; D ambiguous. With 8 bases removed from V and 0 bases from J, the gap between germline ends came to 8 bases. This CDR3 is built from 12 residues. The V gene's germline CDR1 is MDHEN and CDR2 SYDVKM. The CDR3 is CASGPLSYEQYF. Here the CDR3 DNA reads TGTGCCAGCGGCCCTCTCTCCTACGAGCAGTACTTC.

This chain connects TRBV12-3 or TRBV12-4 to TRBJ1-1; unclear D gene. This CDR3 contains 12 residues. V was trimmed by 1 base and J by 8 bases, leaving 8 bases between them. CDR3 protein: CASSLGGIEAFF. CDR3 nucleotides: TGTGCCAGCAGTTTAGGCGGGATCGAAGCTTTCTTT.

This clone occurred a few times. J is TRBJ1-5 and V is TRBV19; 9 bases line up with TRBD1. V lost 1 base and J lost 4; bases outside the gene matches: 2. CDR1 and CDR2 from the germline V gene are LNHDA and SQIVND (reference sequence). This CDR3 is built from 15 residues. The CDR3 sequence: CASSIGGTGNQPQHF. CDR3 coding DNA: TGTGCCAGTAGTATAGGCGGGACAGGGAATCAGCCCCAGCATTTT.

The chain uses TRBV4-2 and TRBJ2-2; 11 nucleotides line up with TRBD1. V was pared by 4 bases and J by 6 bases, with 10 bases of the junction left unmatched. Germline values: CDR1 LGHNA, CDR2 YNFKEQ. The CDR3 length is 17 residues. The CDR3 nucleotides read TGTGCCAGCAGCCGCGAAGGACAGGGGGCTAGAGCCGGGGAGCTGTTTTTT. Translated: CASSREGQGARAGELFF.

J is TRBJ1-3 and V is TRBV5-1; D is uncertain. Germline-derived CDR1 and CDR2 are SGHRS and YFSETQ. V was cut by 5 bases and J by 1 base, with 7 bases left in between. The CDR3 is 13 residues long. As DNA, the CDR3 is TGCGCCAGCAGTTCCAGATCTGGAAACACCATATATTTT. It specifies CASSSRSGNTIYF.

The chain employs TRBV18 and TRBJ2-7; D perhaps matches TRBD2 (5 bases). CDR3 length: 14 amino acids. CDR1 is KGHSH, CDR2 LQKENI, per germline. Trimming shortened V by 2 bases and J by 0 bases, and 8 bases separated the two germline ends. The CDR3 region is CASSPLGSSYEQYF. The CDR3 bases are TGTGCCAGCTCACCATTGGGGAGCTCCTACGAGCAGTACTTC.

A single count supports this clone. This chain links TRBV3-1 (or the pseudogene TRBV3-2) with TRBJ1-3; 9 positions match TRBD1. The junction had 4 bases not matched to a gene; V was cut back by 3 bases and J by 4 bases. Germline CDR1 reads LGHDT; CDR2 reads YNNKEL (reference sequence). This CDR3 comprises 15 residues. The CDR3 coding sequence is TGTGCCAGCAGCCAGGCCGGGACAGGGGGAAACACCATATATTTT. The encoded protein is CASSQAGTGGNTIYF.

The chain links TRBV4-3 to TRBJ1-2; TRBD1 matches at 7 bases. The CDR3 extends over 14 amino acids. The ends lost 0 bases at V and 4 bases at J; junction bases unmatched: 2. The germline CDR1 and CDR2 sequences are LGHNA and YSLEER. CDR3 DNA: TGCGCCAGCAGCCAAGAGACAGGGAGCTATGGCTACACCTTC. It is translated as CASSQETGSYGYTF.